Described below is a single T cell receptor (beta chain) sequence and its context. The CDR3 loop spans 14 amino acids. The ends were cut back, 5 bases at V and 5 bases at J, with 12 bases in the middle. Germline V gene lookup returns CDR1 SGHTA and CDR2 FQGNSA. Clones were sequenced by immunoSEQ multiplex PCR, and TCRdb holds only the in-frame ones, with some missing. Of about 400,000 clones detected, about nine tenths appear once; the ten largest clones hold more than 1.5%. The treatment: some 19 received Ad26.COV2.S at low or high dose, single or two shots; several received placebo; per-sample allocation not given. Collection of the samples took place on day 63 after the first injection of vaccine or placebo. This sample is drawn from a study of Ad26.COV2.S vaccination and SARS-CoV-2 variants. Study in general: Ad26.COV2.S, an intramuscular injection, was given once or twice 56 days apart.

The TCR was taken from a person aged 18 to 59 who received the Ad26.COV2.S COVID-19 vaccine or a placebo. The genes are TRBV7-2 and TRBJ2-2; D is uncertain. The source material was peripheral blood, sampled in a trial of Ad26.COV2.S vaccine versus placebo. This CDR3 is CASSPPSNTGELFF. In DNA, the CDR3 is TGTGCCAGCAGCCCGCCGTCAAATACCGGGGAGCTGTTTTTT.